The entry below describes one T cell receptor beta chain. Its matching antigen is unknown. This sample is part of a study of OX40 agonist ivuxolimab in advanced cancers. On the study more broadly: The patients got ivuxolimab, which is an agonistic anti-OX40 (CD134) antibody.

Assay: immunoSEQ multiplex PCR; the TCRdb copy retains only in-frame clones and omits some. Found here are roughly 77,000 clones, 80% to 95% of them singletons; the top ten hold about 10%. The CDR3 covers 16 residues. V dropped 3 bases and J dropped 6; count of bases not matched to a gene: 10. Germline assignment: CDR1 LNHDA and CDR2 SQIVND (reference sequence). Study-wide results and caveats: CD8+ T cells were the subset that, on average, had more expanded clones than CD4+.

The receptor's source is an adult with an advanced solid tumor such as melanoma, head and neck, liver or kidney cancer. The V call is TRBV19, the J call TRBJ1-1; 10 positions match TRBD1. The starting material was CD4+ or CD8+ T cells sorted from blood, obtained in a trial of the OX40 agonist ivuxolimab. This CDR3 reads CASSISGTGVLAEAFF. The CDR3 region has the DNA TGTGCCAGTAGTATCTCCGGGACAGGGGTGTTGGCTGAAGCTTTCTTT.